This T cell receptor beta chain was sequenced during a study of T cell repertoires in cytomegalovirus infection. Overall study: The public TCR beta signatures pointed to both CMV infection and matching HLA type.

This clonotype was seen a handful of times. Its antigen is unidentified. Broader study findings: CMV-specific TCR beta clonotypes restricted by HLA-C dominated the ex vivo response. Summed frequency of public TCR beta families distinguished CMV carriers with the relevant HLA.

TCRdb reanalysed the reads using MiXCR and keeps one entry per CDR3 protein. The table has roughly 190,000 distinct CDR3 sequences, roughly 9.8% seen once. This TCR was sampled from a human donor in good health (CMV status not recorded). Some clones in this sample may be carry-over from other donors' samples. Specimen: PBMCs.

The CDR3 reads CASRPGLAGGADTQYF. The CDR3 DNA sequence: TGTGCCAGTAGACCTGGACTAGCGGGGGGCGCAGATACGCAGTATTTT. This chain connects TRBV19 to TRBJ2-3, with TRBD2 matching over 14 bases. This CDR3 is 16 amino acids long. The V gene's germline CDR1 is LNHDA and CDR2 SQIVND (reference sequence). Unmatched junction bases numbered 6, after V lost 6 bases and J lost 4 bases. Filled out from reference TRBV19 and TRBJ2-3, the complete variable domain reads DGGITQSPKYLFRKEGQNVTLSCEQNLNHDAMYWYRQDPGQGLRLIYYSQIVNDFQKGDIAEGYSVSREKKESFPLTVTSAQKNPTAFYLCASRPGLAGGADTQYFGPGTRLTVL.